Following are 32 T cell receptor beta chains from one sample sequenced in a study of CD8 T cells in Susac syndrome. With random hexamers, reverse transcription was performed on about 0.5 to 1 ug of RNA. MiXCR, run by TCRdb on the immunoSEQ multiplex PCR reads, gives a single entry per CDR3 protein. Of hundreds of thousands of distinct CDR3 sequences listed, 85% are singletons. Sequencing input: CD8+ T cells from PBMCs. These receptors were taken from a human donor with multiple sclerosis.

This clonotype was observed once. The V call is TRBV2, the J call TRBJ1-4; D not certain. Trimming cost V 2 bases and J 0 bases, with 13 bases left between them. CDR3 length: 17 residues. Germline assignment: CDR1 SNHLY and CDR2 FYNNEI. The CDR3 loop reads CASSESSFPTTNEKLFF. The CDR3, as DNA: TGTGCCAGCAGTGAATCTTCATTTCCTACAACTAATGAAAAACTGTTTTTT.

The chain recombines TRBV29-1 with TRBJ1-1; unclear D gene. The CDR3 runs 14 residues. CDR1 and CDR2 (germline): SQVTM, ANQGSEA. Trimming pared 0 bases from V and 1 base from J, leaving 9 bases between. The CDR3 sequence: CSVEDSAENTEAFF. In nucleotides, the CDR3 is TGCAGCGTTGAAGATTCGGCAGAGAACACTGAAGCTTTCTTT.

This sequence joins TRBV27 and TRBJ2-1; TRBD1 agrees at 8 bases. Trimming took 4 bases from V and 0 from J; bases not matched to a gene: 5. CDR1 and CDR2 (germline): MNHEY, SMNVEV (reference sequence). The CDR3 sequence is 16 residues long. The DNA of the CDR3 is TGTGCCAGCAGTTGGACAGGGTTGAGCTCCTACAATGAGCAGTTCTTC. Its protein product is CASSWTGLSSYNEQFF.

This clonotype was recorded only once. This chain connects TRBV3-1 to TRBJ2-2; D is ambiguous. CDR3 size: 14 residues. Trimming left V 6 bases short and J 5 bases short, with 13 bases between. CDR1 and CDR2 from the germline V gene are LGHDT and YNNKEL (reference sequence). CDR3 region: CASRFRLATGELFF. The CDR3 DNA reads as TGTGCCAGCAGATTCAGACTGGCGACCGGGGAGCTGTTTTTT.

The chain is built from TRBV9 and TRBJ2-3; the D gene could be TRBD1 or TRBD2 (5 bases each). V was trimmed by 1 base and J by 0 bases, leaving 18 bases between them. CDR1 SGDLS and CDR2 YYNGEE come from the germline V gene. The CDR3 covers 18 residues. In DNA, the CDR3 is TGTGCCAGCAGCGTAACCCCCCTCGAGGGGATTAGCACAGATACGCAGTATTTT. As protein: CASSVTPLEGISTDTQYF. The full variable domain, rest sourced from reference TRBV9 and TRBJ2-3, is DSGVTQTPKHLITATGQRVTLRCSPRSGDLSVYWYQQSLDQGLQFLIQYYNGEERAKGNILERFSAQQFPDLHSELNLSSLELGDSALYFCASSVTPLEGISTDTQYFGPGTRLTVL.

This chain's CDR3 is CASSLEATYNEQFF. The CDR3 DNA is TGTGCCAGCAGCTTAGAGGCTACCTACAATGAGCAGTTCTTC. The gene calls are TRBV7-9 and TRBJ2-1; no clear D. Trimming took off 1 base at V and 2 bases at J, with 6 bases between the two ends. The CDR3 is made up of 14 amino acids. Germline V gene lookup returns CDR1 SEHNR and CDR2 FQNEAQ (reference sequence).

Ten or more counts support this clonotype. This chain connects TRBV7-9 to TRBJ2-7; D is uncertain. This CDR3 is 11 amino acids long. The V end was cut by 5 bases, the J end by 0 bases, with 2 bases between. Germline assignment: CDR1 SEHNR and CDR2 FQNEAQ (reference sequence). The CDR3 bases are TGTGCCAGCAGCGCCTCCTACGAGCAGTACTTC. It encodes CASSASYEQYF.

The V gene is TRBV12-3 or TRBV12-4, the J gene TRBJ2-7; tentatively, D is TRBD1 (6 bases). Trimming cost V 0 bases and J 2 bases, with 11 bases left between them. The CDR3 runs to 15 residues. CDR3 sequence (DNA): TGTGCCAGCAGTTTAGCGTCGGACAGAACCTACGAGCAGTACTTC. Translating it yields CASSLASDRTYEQYF.

This clonotype was counted a few times. The chain couples TRBV6-6 to TRBJ1-1; a possible D gene is TRBD1 (6 bases). This CDR3 has 13 residues. Germline-derived CDR1 and CDR2 are MNHNY and SVGAGI (reference sequence). V gave up 7 bases and J gave up 4 bases, with 13 bases separating them. CDR3 DNA sequence: TGTGCCAGCATTAAGGGGGGAGGCACTGAAGCTTTCTTT. Translated, it gives CASIKGGGTEAFF.

V gene TRBV4-1 combines with J gene TRBJ2-3, with D perhaps assigned TRBD1 or TRBD2 (6 bases each). V was pared by 0 bases and J by 2 bases, with 12 bases between. The CDR3 runs 16 residues. The V gene's germline CDR1 is MGHRA and CDR2 YSYEKL. The CDR3 sequence: CASSQDQQGLTDTQYF. DNA for the CDR3: TGCGCCAGCAGCCAAGATCAACAGGGACTCACAGATACGCAGTATTTT.

The chain uses TRBV6-1 and TRBJ1-1; 9 nucleotides agree with TRBD1. The CDR3 length is 14 residues. Germline V lookup: CDR1 MNHNS, CDR2 SASEGT. The junction had 5 bases not matched to a gene; V was cut back by 3 bases and J by 6 bases. The DNA of the CDR3 is TGTGCCAGCAGTGACCTCGGGACAGGGCCTGAAGCTTTCTTT. Translated: CASSDLGTGPEAFF.

The gene calls are TRBV6-6 and TRBJ1-1, with a tentative D call TRBD1 (6 bases). This CDR3 region has 16 residues. Trimming stripped 7 bases from V and 7 bases from J, with 25 bases between. Germline-derived CDR1 and CDR2 are MNHNY and SVGAGI (reference sequence). CDR3: CASINSTGFRGNEAFF. CDR3 nucleotides: TGTGCCAGCATTAACTCCACAGGGTTCAGAGGGAATGAAGCTTTCTTT.

The chain joins TRBV4-1 to TRBJ2-3; 9 bases match TRBD2. V lost 2 bases, J lost 2 bases, and 8 bases stayed unmatched. In germline, CDR1 is MGHRA, CDR2 YSYEKL. CDR3 length: 17 residues. The CDR3 loop reads CASSQIGTSYTTDTQYF. The CDR3 nucleotides are TGCGCCAGCAGCCAAATCGGGACTAGCTACACCACAGATACGCAGTATTTT.

This CDR3 reads CASSLAVVIGADTQYF. In DNA, the CDR3 is TGTGCCAGCAGTTTAGCCGTGGTTATAGGGGCAGATACGCAGTATTTT. The chain couples TRBV12-3 or TRBV12-4 to TRBJ2-3; perhaps TRBD1 as D (5 bases). The CDR3 length is 16 residues. V was trimmed by 0 bases and J by 4 bases, leaving 14 bases between them.

This chain connects TRBV20-1 to TRBJ2-6, with TRBD1 identical over 7 bases. The V gene end was trimmed by 2 bases and the J gene end by 4 bases; junction bases not matched to a gene: 14. CDR3 length: 18 amino acids. CDR1 and CDR2 (germline): DFQATT, SNEGSKA (reference sequence). CDR3 amino acids: CSARPPFGLGQGANVLTF. The CDR3 region has the DNA TGCAGTGCTAGACCCCCTTTCGGCCTGGGACAGGGGGCCAACGTCCTGACTTTC.

The V and J genes are TRBV12-3 or TRBV12-4 and TRBJ1-1, with D hard to call. This CDR3 comprises 16 residues. V was clipped by 6 bases and J by 1 base, with 18 bases between them. The CDR3 DNA reads as TGTGCCAGCAGCTCCGAGGTTTGGGCATCGAACACTGAAGCTTTCTTT. Translating it yields CASSSEVWASNTEAFF.

The table lists this clonotype with a count of one. The chain employs TRBV20-1 and TRBJ2-5; D is perhaps TRBD1 (6 bases). This CDR3 region has 15 residues. Germline V lookup: CDR1 DFQATT, CDR2 SNEGSKA (reference sequence). Trimming took 2 bases from V and 5 from J, leaving 18 bases between them. The CDR3 is CSARKIGQGIETQYF. The CDR3 DNA reads as TGCAGTGCTAGAAAAATCGGGCAGGGGATCGAGACCCAGTACTTC.

DNA for the CDR3: TGCGCCAGCAGCCCCCTGGCAGGTCGAGAAACTAATGAAAAACTGTTTTTT. The encoded protein is CASSPLAGRETNEKLFF. The chain employs TRBV4-1 and TRBJ1-4; D gene uncertain. Germline V gene data show CDR1 as MGHRA and CDR2 as YSYEKL. The CDR3 spans 17 residues. Trimming cost V 4 bases and J 1 base, with 16 bases left between them.

The chain couples TRBV5-6 to TRBJ2-7, with D perhaps matching TRBD2 (5 bases). Germline loops: CDR1 SGHDT, CDR2 YYEEEE. The V end was cut by 1 base, the J end by 0 bases, with 17 bases between. The CDR3 has 17 residues. The CDR3 is CASSLWRGGLSSYEQYF. DNA of the CDR3: TGTGCCAGCAGCTTGTGGCGAGGCGGGCTAAGCTCCTACGAGCAGTACTTC.

This clonotype was seen a handful of times. V is TRBV7-3 and J is TRBJ2-3; D call uncertain. Germline V gene sequence: CDR1 SGHTA, CDR2 FQGTGA. Trimming stripped 3 bases from V and 0 bases from J, with 4 bases between. The CDR3 covers 13 residues. The CDR3 coding sequence is TGTGCCAGCAGCTTTAGTAGCACAGATACGCAGTATTTT. Its translation is CASSFSSTDTQYF.

The chain joins TRBV27 to TRBJ2-1; 11 bases match TRBD2. CDR3 length: 15 amino acids. V shed 3 bases and J 7 bases; nucleotides not matched to a gene: 5. From germline, CDR1 is MNHEY and CDR2 SMNVEV (reference sequence). This CDR3 is CASSFVAGGPNEQFF. Written as DNA, the CDR3 is TGTGCCAGCAGTTTCGTAGCGGGAGGGCCTAATGAGCAGTTCTTC.

The J gene is TRBJ1-1, the V gene TRBV27; TRBD1 matches 7 bases. V dropped 3 bases and J dropped 4; count of bases not matched to a gene: 5. CDR1 and CDR2 from the germline V gene are MNHEY and SMNVEV (reference sequence). This CDR3 is built from 14 residues. In nucleotides, the CDR3 is TGTGCCAGCAGTTTTACAGGGGTCGCCACTGAAGCTTTCTTT. It yields the protein CASSFTGVATEAFF.

This clonotype showed up just a few times. The chain carries TRBV28 and TRBJ2-1; TRBD2 matches 7 bases. Germline V gene sequence: CDR1 MDHEN, CDR2 SYDVKM. J was trimmed by 6 bases and V by 4 bases; bases with no gene match: 6. The length of the CDR3 is 14 residues. CDR3 coding DNA: TGTGCCAGCAGTTCACGACTAGCTCCCAATGAGCAGTTCTTC. It is translated as CASSSRLAPNEQFF. The full variable domain, completed using reference TRBV28 and TRBJ2-1, is DVKVTQSSRYLVKRTGEKVFLECVQDMDHENMFWYRQDPGLGLRLIYFSYDVKMKEKGDIPEGYSVSREKKERFSLILESASTNQTSMYLCASSSRLAPNEQFFGPGTRLTVL.

The chain carries TRBV27 and TRBJ1-1; possibly TRBD1 for D (5 bases). The germline V gene has CDR1 MNHEY and CDR2 SMNVEV (reference sequence). V was shortened by 0 bases and J by 4 bases, with 9 bases between the two germline ends. This CDR3 is built from 14 residues. The CDR3 DNA reads TGTGCCAGCAGTTTATCGATAGGGGCCACTGAAGCTTTCTTT. It translates to CASSLSIGATEAFF.

The rearrangement joins TRBV7-8 to TRBJ1-1; no clear D. The V end was cut by 4 bases, the J end by 1 base, with 10 bases between. Germline V CDR1 and CDR2: SGHVS, FQNEAQ. The CDR3 loop spans 14 amino acids. The CDR3 region has the DNA TGTGCCAGCAGCTCCCAACCAACGAACACTGAAGCTTTCTTT. It yields the protein CASSSQPTNTEAFF. Using reference TRBV7-8 and TRBJ1-1 for the parts outside the CDR3, the full variable domain is GAGVSQSPRYKVAKRGQDVALRCDPISGHVSLFWYQQALGQGPEFLTYFQNEAQLDKSGLPSDRFFAERPEGSVSTLKIQRTQQEDSAVYLCASSSQPTNTEAFFGQGTRLTVV.

The chain carries TRBV7-3 and TRBJ2-1; 7 bases align to TRBD1. Unmatched junction bases numbered 7, after V lost 5 bases and J lost 0 bases. Germline V gives CDR1 SGHTA, CDR2 FQGTGA. The CDR3 runs 16 residues. The CDR3 loop is CASSRPGTVSYNEQFF. CDR3 DNA sequence: TGTGCCAGCAGCCGCCCCGGGACAGTCTCCTACAATGAGCAGTTCTTC.

The CDR3 nucleotides are TGTGCCAGCAGCGCGACGACTAGCGGGGGGCCCTTCGGGCAGTATTTT. It yields the protein CASSATTSGGPFGQYF. V gene TRBV7-8 combines with J gene TRBJ2-3; 13 nucleotides align to TRBD2. The germline V gene has CDR1 SGHVS and CDR2 FQNEAQ. Losses at the gene ends were 5 bases for V and 11 bases for J; bases not matched to a gene: 13. The CDR3 sequence is 16 residues long.

The gene calls are TRBV30 and TRBJ2-7, with 9 nucleotides matching TRBD1. V shed 3 bases, J shed 3 bases, and the junction held 9 bases outside the gene matches. Germline V gene lookup returns CDR1 GTSNPN and CDR2 SVGIG (reference sequence). The CDR3 spans 15 residues. CDR3 amino acids: CAWSEPGQGFYEQYF. CDR3 bases: TGTGCCTGGAGCGAACCGGGACAGGGTTTCTACGAGCAGTACTTC.

The chain couples TRBV18 to TRBJ2-7; D gene unclear. V lost 2 bases to trimming and J lost 0 bases, with 11 bases between them. This CDR3 comprises 15 residues. Germline lookup yields CDR1 KGHSH and CDR2 LQKENI. The CDR3 sequence is CASSPAGKPSYEQYF. In nucleotides, the CDR3 is TGTGCCAGCTCACCAGCAGGCAAGCCCTCCTACGAGCAGTACTTC.

This sequence joins TRBV6-4 and TRBJ2-3; tentatively, D is TRBD2 (5 bases). Germline V gene sequence: CDR1 MRHNA, CDR2 SNTAGT. The CDR3 is made up of 12 amino acids. V was clipped by 3 bases and J by 8 bases, with 9 bases between them. CDR3 in amino acids: CASSEGEGTQYF. In nucleotides, the CDR3 is TGTGCCAGCAGTGAGGGTGAGGGTACGCAGTATTTT.

V and J are TRBV5-6 and TRBJ1-1, with 8 positions matching TRBD1. V shed 0 bases and J 4 bases; nucleotides not matched to a gene: 5. This CDR3 spans 15 amino acids. In germline, CDR1 is SGHDT, CDR2 YYEEEE. This chain's CDR3 is CASSLGARGLTEAFF. As DNA, the CDR3 is TGTGCCAGCAGCTTGGGGGCCAGGGGGCTCACTGAAGCTTTCTTT.

This chain connects TRBV4-1 to TRBJ2-3; D call uncertain. The CDR3 has 16 amino acids. Trimming cost V 1 base and J 2 bases, with 13 bases left between them. Germline V gene lookup returns CDR1 MGHRA and CDR2 YSYEKL. The CDR3 loop is CASSQGVQTTTDTQYF. CDR3 sequence (DNA): TGCGCCAGCAGCCAAGGAGTCCAAACCACCACAGATACGCAGTATTTT.